This TCR beta chain is from a study of cytomegalovirus exposure and HLA in healthy donors. Study information: An earlier analysis found roughly 100 million unique TCR beta sequences from about 190 million T cells. Study-wide results and limits: It was in a later analysis that TCR association rates were seen to vary by HLA locus, highest for DRB1 and lowest for HLA-C. In most subjects, TCR beta sequences reportedly gave accurate predictions of HLA-A and HLA-B alleles. An assumption of roughly uniform sequencing depth across donors underlay the presence/absence analyses.

Primers: 60 Vbeta forward and 13 Jbeta reverse. Using immunoSEQ multiplex PCR, the repertoire was profiled, and TCRdb retains in-frame clones only, with some absent. The sample carries 150,000 to 200,000 clones, about 80% recorded once. A word on this clone: Antigen specificity is unknown.

Trimming cost V 2 bases and J 10 bases; bases outside gene matches: 6. CDR1 and CDR2 from the germline V gene are GTSNPN and SVGIG (reference sequence). The CDR3 runs 13 residues. What was sequenced was PBMCs. J is TRBJ2-1 and V is TRBV30, with 9 nucleotides matching TRBD2. The TCR sequence derives from a woman in her twenties or thirties in good health and CMV-seropositive. CDR3 residues: CAWSPGTSQEQFF. CDR3 bases: TGTGCCTGGAGTCCCGGGACTAGCCAAGAGCAGTTCTTC. Variable domain in full (rest from reference TRBV30 and TRBJ2-1): SQTIHQWPATLVQPVGSPLSLECTVEGTSNPNLYWYRQAAGRGLQLLFYSVGIGQISSEVPQNLSASRPQDRQFILSSKKLLLSDSGFYLCAWSPGTSQEQFFGPGTRLTVL.